The subject of this entry is one TCR beta chain. Original data processing: For nucleated cells, counts were estimated from reference gene primer amplification. Assay used: immunoSEQ multiplex PCR; TCRdb lists only in-frame clones, some missing. That table supplies the V and J calls and clone size; D and trimming were determined from the DNA. The profile shows approximately 210,000 clones, roughly nine tenths of them singletons. Germline V gene data show CDR1 as LNHDA and CDR2 as SQIVND (reference sequence). The CDR3 totals 15 residues. V dropped 4 bases and J dropped 0 bases, with 10 bases sitting between them. This record belongs to a study of blood T cell repertoires in COVID-19. Study at large: COVID-19 samples collected from the United States, Italy and Spain covered acute and convalescent phases. In each case, the material was cDNA or gDNA derived from T cells, B-cell-depleted T cells, or PBMCs.

The receptor was isolated from a man between 40 and 49 years old with acute or convalescent COVID-19. Material for sequencing was peripheral blood. This chain connects TRBV19 to TRBJ1-3; D not resolved. The CDR3: CASSTQANSGNTIYF. As DNA, the CDR3 is TGTGCCAGTAGTACCCAGGCGAACTCTGGAAACACCATATATTTT.